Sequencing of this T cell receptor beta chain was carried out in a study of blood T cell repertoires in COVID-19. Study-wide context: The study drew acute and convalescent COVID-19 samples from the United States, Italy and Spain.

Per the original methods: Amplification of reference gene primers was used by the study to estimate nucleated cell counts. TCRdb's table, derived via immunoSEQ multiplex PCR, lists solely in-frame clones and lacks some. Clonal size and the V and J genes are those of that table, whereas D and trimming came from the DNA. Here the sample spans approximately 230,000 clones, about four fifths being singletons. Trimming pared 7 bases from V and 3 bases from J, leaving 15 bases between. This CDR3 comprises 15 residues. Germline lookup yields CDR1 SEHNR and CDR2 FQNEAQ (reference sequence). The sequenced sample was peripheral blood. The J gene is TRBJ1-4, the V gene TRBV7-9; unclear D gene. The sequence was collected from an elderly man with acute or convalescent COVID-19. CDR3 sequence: CASTLRESANEKLFF. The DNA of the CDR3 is TGTGCCAGCACCCTTCGGGAGTCAGCTAATGAAAAACTGTTTTTT. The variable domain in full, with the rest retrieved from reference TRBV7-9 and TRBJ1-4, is DTGVSQNPRHKITKRGQNVTFRCDPISEHNRLYWYRQTLGQGPEFLTYFQNEAQLEKSRLLSDRFSAERPKGSFSTLEIQRTEQGDSAMYLCASTLRESANEKLFFGSGTQLSVL.